This TCR beta chain emerged from a study of control samples from healthy donors and cancer patients. Assay: immunoSEQ multiplex PCR; the TCRdb copy retains only in-frame clones and omits some. The data hold 25,000 to 30,000 clones, with roughly 89% observed a single time. In this sample, this clone turned up once. V dropped 0 bases and J dropped 6 bases, with 11 bases sitting between them. The CDR3 loop spans 13 amino acids. The germline V gene encodes CDR1 GTSNPN and CDR2 SVGIG (reference sequence). J is TRBJ1-1 and V is TRBV30; D remains ambiguous. This clonotype originated in a woman in her thirties or forties with lung cancer. Specimen: PBMCs. This CDR3 is CAWSVGGRAEAFF. CDR3 DNA: TGTGCCTGGAGTGTTGGAGGGCGAGCTGAAGCTTTCTTT.